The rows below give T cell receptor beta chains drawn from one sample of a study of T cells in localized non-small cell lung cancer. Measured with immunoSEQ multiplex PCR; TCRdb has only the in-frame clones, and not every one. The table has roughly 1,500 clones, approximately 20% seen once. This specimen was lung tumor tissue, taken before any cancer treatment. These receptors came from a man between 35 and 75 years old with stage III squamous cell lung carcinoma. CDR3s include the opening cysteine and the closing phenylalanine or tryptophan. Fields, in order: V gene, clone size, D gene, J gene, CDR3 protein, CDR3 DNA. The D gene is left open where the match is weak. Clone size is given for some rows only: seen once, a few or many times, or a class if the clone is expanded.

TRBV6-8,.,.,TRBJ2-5,CASSSFGRSLNQETQYF,TGTGCCAGCAGCTCCTTCGGGAGATCACTAAATCAAGAGACCCAGTACTTC
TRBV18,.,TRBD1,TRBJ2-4,CASSPGTGSDIQYF,TGTGCCAGCTCACCCGGGACAGGGAGCGACATTCAGTACTTC
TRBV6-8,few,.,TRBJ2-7,CASRADGTPYEQYF,TGTGCCAGCAGAGCTGATGGGACGCCCTACGAGCAGTACTTC
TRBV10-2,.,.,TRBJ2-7,CASSESPYEQYF,TGCGCCAGCAGTGAGTCCCCTTACGAGCAGTACTTC
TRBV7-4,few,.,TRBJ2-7,CASSEGPKRGIYEQYF,TGTGCCAGCAGCGAGGGGCCCAAGAGGGGTATTTACGAGCAGTACTTC
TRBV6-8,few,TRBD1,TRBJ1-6,CASNRQGGTYNSPLHF,TGTGCCAGCAATAGACAGGGGGGGACCTATAATTCACCCCTCCACTTT
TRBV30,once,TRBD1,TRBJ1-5,CAWRRGQGRNQPQHF,TGTGCCTGGAGGCGGGGACAGGGGCGCAATCAGCCCCAGCATTTT
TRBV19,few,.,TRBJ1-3,CASSTQGISGNTIYF,TGTGCCAGTAGCACCCAGGGGATCTCTGGAAACACCATATATTTT
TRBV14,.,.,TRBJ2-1,CASSQERRRLYNEQFF,TGTGCCAGCAGCCAAGAACGGCGGAGACTTTACAATGAGCAGTTCTTC
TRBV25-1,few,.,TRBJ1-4,CASSEILTANNEKLFF,TGTGCCAGCAGTGAAATTCTGACAGCGAACAATGAAAAACTGTTTTTT
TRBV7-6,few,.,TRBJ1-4,CASSSPYGGPNEKLFF,TGTGCCAGCAGCTCCCCCTATGGGGGGCCTAATGAAAAACTGTTTTTT
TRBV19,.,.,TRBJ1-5,CASSYRVFRINQPQHF,TGTGCCAGTAGTTACCGGGTTTTTAGGATCAATCAGCCCCAGCATTTT
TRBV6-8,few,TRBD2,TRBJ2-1,CASSLSSGGAHEQFF,TGTGCCAGCAGCCTATCTAGCGGGGGGGCCCATGAGCAGTTCTTC
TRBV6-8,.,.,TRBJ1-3,CASSYSMAGRNTIYF,TGTGCCAGCAGTTACTCGATGGCAGGGAGAAACACCATATATTTT
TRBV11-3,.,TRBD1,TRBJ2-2,CASSPTGGTGELFF,TGTGCCAGCAGCCCTACAGGGGGGACCGGGGAGCTGTTTTTT
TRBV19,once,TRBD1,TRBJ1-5,CASSILLTGLYSNQPQHF,TGTGCCAGTAGTATTCTCCTGACAGGGTTGTATAGCAATCAGCCCCAGCATTTT
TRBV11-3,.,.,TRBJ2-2,CASARSADFAGELFF,TGTGCCAGCGCAAGGTCGGCGGATTTCGCCGGGGAGCTGTTTTTT
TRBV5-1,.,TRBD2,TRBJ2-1,CASSLQVGGRADNEQFF,TGCGCCAGCAGCCTCCAGGTGGGCGGGAGGGCGGACAATGAGCAGTTCTTC
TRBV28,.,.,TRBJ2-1,CASTPTSRLNEQFF,TGTGCCAGCACCCCTACGAGCCGTTTAAATGAGCAGTTCTTC
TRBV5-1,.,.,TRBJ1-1,CASSPGNKATEAFF,TGCGCCAGCAGCCCGGGGAACAAGGCTACTGAAGCTTTCTTT
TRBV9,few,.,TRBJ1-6,CARSSPSPGLLNSPLHF,TGTGCCAGATCGTCTCCCTCCCCGGGACTGTTAAATTCACCCCTCCACTTT
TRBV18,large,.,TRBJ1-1,CASSPGTPNTEAFF,TGTGCCAGCTCACCAGGGACACCGAACACTGAAGCTTTCTTT
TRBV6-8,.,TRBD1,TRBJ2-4,CASSYAGTGENIQYF,TGTGCCAGCAGTTACGCGGGGACAGGGGAAAACATTCAGTACTTC
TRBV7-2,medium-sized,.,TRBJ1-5,CASSFQGSQPQHF,TGTGCCAGCAGCTTCCAGGGTAGTCAGCCCCAGCATTTT
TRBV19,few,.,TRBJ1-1,CASSMFSRGGTEAFF,TGTGCCAGTAGTATGTTCTCCAGGGGCGGCACTGAAGCTTTCTTT
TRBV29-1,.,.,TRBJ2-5,CSVEDFEGGGQETQYF,TGCAGCGTTGAAGATTTTGAGGGGGGTGGCCAAGAGACCCAGTACTTC
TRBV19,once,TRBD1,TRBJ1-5,CASSITGTGVYQPQHF,TGTGCCAGTAGTATAACCGGGACAGGGGTGTATCAGCCCCAGCATTTT
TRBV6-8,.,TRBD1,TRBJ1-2,CASSSVRQGGRYGYTF,TGTGCCAGCAGTTCCGTTAGACAGGGCGGTCGATATGGCTACACCTTC
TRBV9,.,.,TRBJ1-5,CASSLSRTGGAQHF,TGTGCCAGCAGTTTAAGCAGGACCGGGGGAGCCCAGCATTTT
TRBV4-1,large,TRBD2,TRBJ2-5,CASSLLAGEQETQYF,TGCGCCAGCAGCCTCCTAGCGGGGGAGCAAGAGACCCAGTACTTC
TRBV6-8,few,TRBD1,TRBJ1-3,CASSSNYDRAGNTIYF,TGTGCCAGCAGTTCGAACTACGACAGGGCTGGAAACACCATATATTTT
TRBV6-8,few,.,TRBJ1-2,CASSLSRYSDGYTF,TGTGCCAGCAGTCTTAGTCGATACTCGGATGGCTACACCTTC
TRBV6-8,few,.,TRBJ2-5,CAINRDPRETQYF,TGTGCCATCAATCGGGACCCTCGGGAGACCCAGTACTTC